Each of the 28 T cell receptor beta chains below was sequenced from the same sample in a study of CXCR3-negative and CXCR3-positive naive CD8 T cells. General study results and limits: CXCR3-positive naive cells carried more hydrophobic TRB CDR3s than CXCR3-negative naive cells did.

TRB cDNA was prepared as libraries by UMI-labeled 5' RACE. TCRdb re-called the 5' RACE reads; one entry per CDR3 protein, DNA not given. The sample data list 85,000 to 90,000 distinct CDR3 sequences. Their cognate antigens are unknown. Sequencing was done on a sample of naive CXCR3+ CD8+ T cells from blood. Noted subset: CD45RO-CCR7+CD27+CD95- naive CD8+ T cells expressing CXCR3 (TNR3+). The source is a human donor in good health. Some clones in this sample may be carry-over from other donors' samples.

The chain carries TRBV29-1 and TRBJ2-3. The CDR3 is made up of 11 amino acids. Germline V lookup: CDR1 SQVTM, CDR2 ANQGSEA. The CDR3 is CSGSLRGTQYF.

This sequence joins TRBV20-1 and TRBJ2-1; TCRdb gives TRBD1 as the D gene, but with no DNA this cannot be confirmed. Germline V gene lookup returns CDR1 DFQATT and CDR2 SNEGSKA (reference sequence). The CDR3 contains 11 residues. CDR3 sequence reads: CSARTDGEQFF.

This sequence joins TRBV7-2 and TRBJ2-3; TCRdb returns TRBD2, unconfirmable since there is no DNA. The CDR3 is 16 amino acids. Per the germline V gene, CDR1 is SGHTA and CDR2 is FQGNSA. The CDR3 reads CASSALAGGSTDTQYF. Full variable domain (rest looked up from reference TRBV7-2 and TRBJ2-3): GAGVSQSPSNKVTEKGKDVELRCDPISGHTALYWYRQSLGQGLEFLIYFQGNSAPDKSGLPSDRFSAERTGGSVSTLTIQRTQQEDSAVYLCASSALAGGSTDTQYFGPGTRLTVL.

The J gene is TRBJ2-1, the V gene TRBV7-9; as DNA is missing, the TRBD1 call by TCRdb cannot be tested. Germline V gene data show CDR1 as SEHNR and CDR2 as FQNEAQ (reference sequence). The CDR3 has 13 residues. The CDR3 is CASSPGQVSEQFF.

The chain combines TRBV6-4 with TRBJ2-2; TCRdb's assignment of TRBD1 cannot be checked, as there is no DNA. The germline V gene has CDR1 MRHNA and CDR2 SNTAGT. CDR3 length: 15 residues. CDR3 amino acids: CASSDSTGVTGELFF.

This chain connects TRBV29-1 to TRBJ2-1; TCRdb designates TRBD1, a call that cannot be tested without DNA. CDR1 and CDR2 (germline): SQVTM, ANQGSEA. The CDR3 covers 13 residues. CDR3: CSVDRGHYNEQFF.

Here the CDR3 reads CSASGQGDTEAFF. V is TRBV20-1 and J is TRBJ1-1; there is no DNA to check the TCRdb D call of TRBD1. CDR3 length: 13 amino acids. CDR1 is DFQATT and CDR2 is SNEGSKA in the germline V gene (reference sequence).

The V call is TRBV20-1, the J call TRBJ2-1; TCRdb returns TRBD2, unconfirmable since there is no DNA. From germline, CDR1 is DFQATT and CDR2 SNEGSKA (reference sequence). This CDR3 has 14 amino acids. CDR3 amino acids: CSVLTSGKGNEQFF.

V is TRBV6-5 and J is TRBJ2-5; as DNA is missing, the TRBD2 call by TCRdb cannot be tested. CDR1 is MNHEY, CDR2 SVGAGI, per germline. The CDR3 contains 14 residues. CDR3 sequence: CASRGGGSGETQYF.

The V and J genes are TRBV20-1 and TRBJ2-3; checking the TCRdb D call of TRBD2 is not possible without DNA. CDR3 size: 16 residues. Germline assignment: CDR1 DFQATT and CDR2 SNEGSKA (reference sequence). CDR3 amino acids: CSARDAIAGTRNTQYF.

The chain is built from TRBV29-1 and TRBJ2-7; the TCRdb D gene call, TRBD1, has no DNA to confirm it. CDR1 and CDR2 (germline): SQVTM, ANQGSEA. The length of the CDR3 is 14 residues. The CDR3 region is CSVILGQQLYEQYF.

This rearrangement joins TRBV27 to TRBJ2-1. The V gene's germline CDR1 is MNHEY and CDR2 SMNVEV (reference sequence). CDR3 length equals 16 residues. The CDR3 loop reads CASRGISVGMNNEQFF.

This rearrangement joins TRBV28 to TRBJ1-1; TCRdb names TRBD1, which stays unverified in the absence of DNA. Germline V gene data show CDR1 as MDHEN and CDR2 as SYDVKM. This CDR3 is built from 18 residues. CDR3 residues: CASSLSQGAYLLNTEAFF.

The chain uses TRBV4-2 and TRBJ2-1; TCRdb reports TRBD2, a call that lacks DNA to check it against. The CDR3 loop spans 15 amino acids. CDR1 and CDR2 (germline): LGHNA, YNFKEQ. The CDR3 region is CASSDSGRVYNEQFF.

The chain is built from TRBV5-4 and TRBJ2-7; with no DNA, the TCRdb D assignment of TRBD1 cannot be verified. This CDR3 contains 15 residues. CDR1 SGHNT and CDR2 YYREEE come from the germline V gene (reference sequence). CDR3 protein: CASLSSPGGAQEQYF.

The rearrangement links TRBV7-7 to TRBJ2-3. There are 13 residues in the CDR3. The germline V gene encodes CDR1 SSHAT and CDR2 FNYEAQ (reference sequence). CDR3: CASSLSSWDTQYF.

The rearrangement links TRBV28 to TRBJ2-7; as DNA is missing, the TRBD1 call by TCRdb cannot be tested. The germline CDR1 and CDR2 sequences are MDHEN and SYDVKM. The CDR3 contains 14 residues. CDR3 sequence: CASSSWDASYEQYF.

The chain has TRBV12-3 or TRBV12-4 and TRBJ2-1; TCRdb picks TRBD2, but there is no DNA to check that call. The CDR3 sequence is 13 residues long. The CDR3 region is CASSREADNEQFF.

The V gene is TRBV28, the J gene TRBJ2-2. Per germline, CDR1 MDHEN and CDR2 SYDVKM. The CDR3 is made up of 12 amino acids. The CDR3 protein is CASSFYTGELFF.

This rearrangement joins TRBV20-1 to TRBJ2-4; TCRdb selects TRBD1, and the lack of DNA leaves this call unchecked. CDR1 is DFQATT, CDR2 SNEGSKA, per germline (reference sequence). The CDR3 contains 17 residues. This CDR3 reads CSARGRGHLLGENIQYF.

The chain links TRBV6-5 to TRBJ1-2; TCRdb's D call of TRBD1 is untestable without DNA. The CDR3 extends over 14 amino acids. The V gene's germline CDR1 is MNHEY and CDR2 SVGAGI. The CDR3 loop is CASSYGGFDYGYTF.

The rearrangement uses TRBV6-5 and TRBJ2-3; TCRdb picks TRBD2, but there is no DNA to check that call. The germline V gene encodes CDR1 MNHEY and CDR2 SVGAGI. This CDR3 has 16 residues. CDR3 loop: CASSYSLAGEPNTQYF.

CDR3 protein: CASSQVWGRSRSYNEQFF. V usage is TRBV4-2 and J usage is TRBJ2-1; the TCRdb call, TRBD2, lacks DNA for checking. Germline values: CDR1 LGHNA, CDR2 YNFKEQ. CDR3 size: 18 residues.

The rearrangement links TRBV27 to TRBJ2-5; lacking DNA, the TRBD1 call made by TCRdb goes unchecked. Per germline, CDR1 MNHEY and CDR2 SMNVEV (reference sequence). The CDR3 spans 13 residues. The CDR3 spells CASISRDTETQYF.

V is TRBV5-1 and J is TRBJ1-1; TCRdb designates TRBD1, a call that cannot be tested without DNA. CDR3 length equals 19 residues. Per germline, CDR1 SGHRS and CDR2 YFSETQ. This chain's CDR3 is CASSSQTDDRGQMNTEAFF.

The V and J genes are TRBV28 and TRBJ2-4. The CDR3 spans 17 residues. In germline, CDR1 is MDHEN, CDR2 SYDVKM. The CDR3 protein is CASSFDIASLAKNIQYF.

This rearrangement joins TRBV1 to TRBJ2-7. TRBV1 is a listed pseudogene. The CDR3 consists of 11 residues. CDR3 in amino acids: CTSRFSYEQYF.

This chain connects TRBV7-8 to TRBJ2-1. Germline V lookup: CDR1 SGHVS, CDR2 FQNEAQ. The CDR3 has 15 residues. The CDR3 loop reads CASSPAGNAYNEQFF.